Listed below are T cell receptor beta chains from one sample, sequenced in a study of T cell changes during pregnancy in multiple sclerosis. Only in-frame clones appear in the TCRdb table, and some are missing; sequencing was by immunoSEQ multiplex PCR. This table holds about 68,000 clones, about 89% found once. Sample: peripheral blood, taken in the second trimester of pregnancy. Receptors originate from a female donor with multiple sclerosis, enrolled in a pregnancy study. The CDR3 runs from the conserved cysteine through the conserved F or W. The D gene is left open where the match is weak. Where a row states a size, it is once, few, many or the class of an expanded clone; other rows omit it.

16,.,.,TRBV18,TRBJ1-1,TGTGCCAGCTCACCTACGCCCTTTTCGGAGGACACTGAAGCTTTCTTT,CASSPTPFSEDTEAFF
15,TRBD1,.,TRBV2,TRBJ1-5,TGTGCCAGCAGTGGACAGGGAATCAGCAATCAGCCCCAGCATTTT,CASSGQGISNQPQHF
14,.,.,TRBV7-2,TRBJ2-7,TGTGCCAGCAGCTTAGCGCCCTACTCCTACGAGCAGTACTTC,CASSLAPYSYEQYF
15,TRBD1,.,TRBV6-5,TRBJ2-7,TGTGCCAGCAGTTACCGAGACAGGGGCGGCTACGAGCAGTACTTC,CASSYRDRGGYEQYF
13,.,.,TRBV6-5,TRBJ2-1,TGTGCCAGCAGCGGGAGCGTATACAATGAGCAGTTCTTC,CASSGSVYNEQFF
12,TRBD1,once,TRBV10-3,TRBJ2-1,TGTGCCATCAGTGAGCCACCGGGACAGAAGTTCTTC,CAISEPPGQKFF
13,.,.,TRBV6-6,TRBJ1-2,TGTGCCAGCAGCCGAGACAGAAACTATGGCTACACCTTC,CASSRDRNYGYTF
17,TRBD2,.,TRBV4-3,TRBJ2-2,TGCGCCAGCAGCCAATTTACTAGCGGGGCGCTCACCGGGGAGCTGTTTTTT,CASSQFTSGALTGELFF
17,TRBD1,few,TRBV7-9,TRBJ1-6,TGTGCCAGCAGCTTAGGGGCCGACAGGGTGATGGGTTCACCCCTCCACTTT,CASSLGADRVMGSPLHF
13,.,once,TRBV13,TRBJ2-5,TGTGCCAGCAGACCCCCCGGGGAAGAGACCCAGTACTTC,CASRPPGEETQYF
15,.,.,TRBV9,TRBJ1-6,TGTGCCAGCAGCGTAGAGCCGGGGGGAAATTCACCCCTCCACTTT,CASSVEPGGNSPLHF
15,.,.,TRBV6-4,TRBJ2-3,TGTGCCAGCAGTGAGGGGGGGGGCGGCACAGATACGCAGTATTTT,CASSEGGGGTDTQYF
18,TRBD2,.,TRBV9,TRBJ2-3,TGTGCCAGCAGCGTAGGCTCGGGGGAGGGGAGGTCCCCGGATACGCAGTATTTT,CASSVGSGEGRSPDTQYF
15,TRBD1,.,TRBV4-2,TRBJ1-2,TGTGCCAGCAGCGCCCGGGACAGGGGGAACTATGGCTACACCTTC,CASSARDRGNYGYTF
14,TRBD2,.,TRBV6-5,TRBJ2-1,TGTGCCAGCAGTTACGGGGCGGGGGACAATGAGCAGTTCTTC,CASSYGAGDNEQFF
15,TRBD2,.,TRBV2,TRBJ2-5,TGTGCCAGCAGCCCGCTCCTGGCGGGGGGAAAGACCCAGTACTTC,CASSPLLAGGKTQYF
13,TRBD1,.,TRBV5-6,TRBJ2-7,TGTGCCAGCAGGTATCAGGGGGCGGACGAGCAGTACTTC,CASRYQGADEQYF
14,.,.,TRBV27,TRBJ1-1,TGTGCCAGCAGTTTAGGGGCGACTGACACTGAAGCTTTCTTT,CASSLGATDTEAFF
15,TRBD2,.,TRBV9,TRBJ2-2,TGTGCCAGCAAGGCCATAGCGGGGAACACCGGGGAGCTGTTTTTT,CASKAIAGNTGELFF
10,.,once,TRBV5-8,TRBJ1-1,TGTGCCACTACGGACACTGAAGCTTTCTTT,CATTDTEAFF
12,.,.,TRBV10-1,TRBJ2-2,TGCGCCAAACAAAAGCGGACCGGGGAGCTGTTTTTT,CAKQKRTGELFF
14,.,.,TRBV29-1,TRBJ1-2,TGCAGCGTTGAAGGAGGGACGGGAGAGTATGGCTACACCTTC,CSVEGGTGEYGYTF
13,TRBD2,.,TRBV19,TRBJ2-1,TGTGCCAGTTCTACGGGGGGGGTTAATGAGCAGTTCTTC,CASSTGGVNEQFF
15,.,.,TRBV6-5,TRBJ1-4,TGTGCCAGCAGTCGGACACCTGCAACTAATGAAAAACTGTTTTTT,CASSRTPATNEKLFF
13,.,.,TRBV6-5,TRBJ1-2,TGTGCCAGCAGTTACTCGAGAACAGGGATCTACACCTTC,CASSYSRTGIYTF
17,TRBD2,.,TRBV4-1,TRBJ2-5,TGCGCCAGCAGCCAAGCACTCGCGGGGGGCCGTCAAGAGACCCAGTACTTC,CASSQALAGGRQETQYF
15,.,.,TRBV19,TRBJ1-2,TGTGCCAGTAGATCTCCTGGGGGGGTCGGGTATGGCTACACCTTC,CASRSPGGVGYGYTF
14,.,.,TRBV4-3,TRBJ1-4,TGCGCCAGCAGCCCGAACTGGGGAGATGAAAAACTGTTTTTT,CASSPNWGDEKLFF
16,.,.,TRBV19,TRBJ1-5,TGTGCCAGTAGTCGTTATGGGGGGACCGGCAATCAGCCCCAGCATTTT,CASSRYGGTGNQPQHF
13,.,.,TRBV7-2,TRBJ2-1,TGTGCCAGCAGGATTGACAGGACCAATGAGCAGTTCTTC,CASRIDRTNEQFF
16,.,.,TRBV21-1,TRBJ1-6,TGTGCCAGCAGCACCCTCAGGCGGCAGGGGAATTCACCCCTCCACTTT,CASSTLRRQGNSPLHF
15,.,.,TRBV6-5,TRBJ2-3,TGTGCCAGCAGTTACGAGGGGACTGACACAGATACGCAGTATTTT,CASSYEGTDTDTQYF
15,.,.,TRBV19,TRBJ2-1,TGTGCCAGTAGTATTATAGCGACCCGCGACAATGAGCAGTTCTTC,CASSIIATRDNEQFF
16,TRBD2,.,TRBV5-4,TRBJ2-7,TGTGCCAGCAGCCCTGGACTAGCGGGGCTCTCCTACGAGCAGTACTTC,CASSPGLAGLSYEQYF
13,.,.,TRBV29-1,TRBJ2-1,TGCAGCGTTGAGCGCGGGACGGGCAATGAGCAGTTCTTC,CSVERGTGNEQFF
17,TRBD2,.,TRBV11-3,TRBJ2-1,TGTGCCAGCAGCTCTCATACGAGGAGCGGGGGCTACAATGAGCAGTTCTTC,CASSSHTRSGGYNEQFF
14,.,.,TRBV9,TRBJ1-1,TGTGCCAGCAGCGTCGCCGGGACAAGTCCTGAAGCTTTCTTT,CASSVAGTSPEAFF
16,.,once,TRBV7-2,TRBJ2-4,TGTGCCAGCAGCTTAGGGCACGGCGGGGACAAAAACATTCAGTACTTC,CASSLGHGGDKNIQYF
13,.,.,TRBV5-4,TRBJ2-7,TGTGCCAGCAGCTTGGATTCCAGATACGAGCAGTACTTC,CASSLDSRYEQYF
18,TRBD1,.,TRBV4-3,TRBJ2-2,TGCGCCAGCAGCCAAGTAGGGGGAGGACAGGGATACACCGGGGAGCTGTTTTTT,CASSQVGGGQGYTGELFF
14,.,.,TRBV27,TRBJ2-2,TGTGCCAGCAGTTTTTCTCCAGGGACCGGGGAGCTGTTTTTT,CASSFSPGTGELFF
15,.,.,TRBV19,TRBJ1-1,TGTGCCAGTAGTATAGGTACATCCATGAACACTGAAGCTTTCTTT,CASSIGTSMNTEAFF
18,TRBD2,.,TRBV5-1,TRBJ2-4,TGCGCCAGCAGTAAAGGTAGCGGGGTTGATTCAGCCAAAAACATTCAGTACTTC,CASSKGSGVDSAKNIQYF
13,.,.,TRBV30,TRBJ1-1,TGTGCCTGGGGAGGGGACCGGGACACTGAAGCTTTCTTT,CAWGGDRDTEAFF
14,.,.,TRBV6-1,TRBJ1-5,TGTGCCAGCAGTGAGACCGGGGGAGGTCAGCCCCAGCATTTT,CASSETGGGQPQHF
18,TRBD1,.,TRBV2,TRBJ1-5,TGTGCCAGCAGTGTTACTCCCGGACAGGGGGCTTTCAATCAGCCCCAGCATTTT,CASSVTPGQGAFNQPQHF